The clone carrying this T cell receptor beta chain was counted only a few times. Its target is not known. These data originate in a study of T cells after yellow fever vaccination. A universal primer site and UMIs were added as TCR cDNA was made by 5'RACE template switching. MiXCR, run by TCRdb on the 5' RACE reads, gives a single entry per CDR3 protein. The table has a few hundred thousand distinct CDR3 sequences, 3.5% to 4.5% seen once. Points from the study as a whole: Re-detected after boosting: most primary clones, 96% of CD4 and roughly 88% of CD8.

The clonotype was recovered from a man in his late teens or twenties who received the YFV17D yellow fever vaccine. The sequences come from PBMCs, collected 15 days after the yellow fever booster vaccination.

The CDR3 sequence: CASSLVASPGGETQYF. The CDR3 coding sequence is TGTGCCAGCAGCTTAGTGGCCTCCCCGGGGGGGGAGACCCAGTACTTC. The rearrangement links TRBV7-2 to TRBJ2-5, with 8 bases aligning to TRBD2. Germline trimming cut 1 base from V and 5 bases from J; bases unmatched to any gene: 9. This CDR3 contains 16 residues. Germline values: CDR1 SGHTA, CDR2 FQGNSA.